The clone carrying this TCR beta chain turned up a few times. Library preparation tagged each individual cDNA molecule with a unique molecular identifier. TCRdb independently ran MiXCR on the RACE reads; one entry per CDR3 protein. Among about 64,000 distinct CDR3 sequences listed, more than 9.5% were seen once. The source of the sample is a study of human T cells and chemical hapten exposure. Study overall: In the sensitization step, 2% DPC was placed on about 2 cm by about 2 cm of upper inner arm skin. During the approximately 25-week study period, patients had diphenylcyclopropenone applied to the scalp every week.

This CDR3 is 14 amino acids long. V lost 2 bases, J lost 2 bases, and 2 bases stayed unmatched. CDR1 and CDR2 from the germline V gene are DFQATT and SNEGSKA (reference sequence). Time point defined: patch test 3, about 24 weeks after DPC sensitization. Sample treatment: therapeutic diphenylcyclopropenone sensitization with weekly scalp DPC. Total RNA was isolated from unfractionated whole blood. Here the sequenced sample was whole blood, taken in connection with sensitization to the hapten diphenylcyclopropenone (DPC). This sequence was found in a woman under 40 with alopecia areata. Some clones in this sample may be carry-over from other donors' samples. V is TRBV20-1 and J is TRBJ2-1, with 8 nucleotides matching TRBD2. In DNA, the CDR3 is TGCAGTGCTAGACCAGCGGGAGCCTACAATGAGCAGTTCTTC. This gives the protein CSARPAGAYNEQFF.